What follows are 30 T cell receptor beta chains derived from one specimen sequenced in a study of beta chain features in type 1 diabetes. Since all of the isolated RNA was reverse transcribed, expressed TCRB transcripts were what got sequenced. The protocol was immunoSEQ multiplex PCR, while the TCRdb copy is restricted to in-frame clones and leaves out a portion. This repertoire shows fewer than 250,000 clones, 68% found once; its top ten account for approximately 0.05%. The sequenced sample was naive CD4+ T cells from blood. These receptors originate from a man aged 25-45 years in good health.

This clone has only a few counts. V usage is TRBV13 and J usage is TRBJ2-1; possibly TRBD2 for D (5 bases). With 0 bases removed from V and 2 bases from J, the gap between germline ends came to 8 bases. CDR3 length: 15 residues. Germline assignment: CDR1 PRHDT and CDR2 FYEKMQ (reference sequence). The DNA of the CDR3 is TGTGCCAGCAGCTTAGGGCTAGCCGCCTACAATGAGCAGTTCTTC. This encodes CASSLGLAAYNEQFF. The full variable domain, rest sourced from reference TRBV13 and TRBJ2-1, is AAGVIQSPRHLIKEKRETATLKCYPIPRHDTVYWYQQGPGQDPQFLISFYEKMQSDKGSIPDRFSAQQFSDYHSELNMSSLELGDSALYFCASSLGLAAYNEQFFGPGTRLTVL.

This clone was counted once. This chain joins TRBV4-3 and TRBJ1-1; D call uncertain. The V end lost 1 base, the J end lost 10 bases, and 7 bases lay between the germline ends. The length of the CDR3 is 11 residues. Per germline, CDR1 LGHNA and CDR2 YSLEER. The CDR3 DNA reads TGCGCCAGCAGCCAAGTGTTTCGAGCTTTCTTT. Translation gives CASSQVFRAFF.

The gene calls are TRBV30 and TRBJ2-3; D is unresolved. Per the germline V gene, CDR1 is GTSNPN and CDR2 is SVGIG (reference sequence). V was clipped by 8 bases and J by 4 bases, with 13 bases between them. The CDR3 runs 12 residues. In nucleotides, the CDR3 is TGTGCCGGCAAAAATGTGGCAGATACGCAGTATTTT. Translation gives CAGKNVADTQYF.

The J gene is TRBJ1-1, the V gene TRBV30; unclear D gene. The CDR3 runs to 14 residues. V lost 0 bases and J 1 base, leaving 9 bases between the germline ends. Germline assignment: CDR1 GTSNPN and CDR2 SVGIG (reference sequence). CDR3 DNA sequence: TGTGCCTGGAGTGTAAGTGGGAAGAACACTGAAGCTTTCTTT. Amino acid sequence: CAWSVSGKNTEAFF. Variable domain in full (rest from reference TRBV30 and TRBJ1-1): SQTIHQWPATLVQPVGSPLSLECTVEGTSNPNLYWYRQAAGRGLQLLFYSVGIGQISSEVPQNLSASRPQDRQFILSSKKLLLSDSGFYLCAWSVSGKNTEAFFGQGTRLTVV.

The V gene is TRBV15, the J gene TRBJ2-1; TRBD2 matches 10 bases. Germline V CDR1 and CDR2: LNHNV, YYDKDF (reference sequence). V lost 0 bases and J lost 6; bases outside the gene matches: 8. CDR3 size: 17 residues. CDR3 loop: CATSRDKRTSGPNEQFF. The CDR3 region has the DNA TGTGCCACCAGCAGAGATAAGAGGACTAGCGGACCCAATGAGCAGTTCTTC.

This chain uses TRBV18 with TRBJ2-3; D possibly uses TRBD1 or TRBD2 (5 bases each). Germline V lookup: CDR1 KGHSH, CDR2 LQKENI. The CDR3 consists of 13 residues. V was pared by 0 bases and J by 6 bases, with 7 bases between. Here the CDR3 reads CASSPPGEDTQYF. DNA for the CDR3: TGTGCCAGCTCACCACCGGGGGAGGATACGCAGTATTTT.

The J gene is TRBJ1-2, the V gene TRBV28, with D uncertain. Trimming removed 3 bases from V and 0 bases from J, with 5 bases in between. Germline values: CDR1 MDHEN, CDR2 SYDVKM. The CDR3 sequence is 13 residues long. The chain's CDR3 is CASSLPTNYGYTF. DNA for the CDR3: TGTGCCAGCAGTTTGCCCACTAACTATGGCTACACCTTC.

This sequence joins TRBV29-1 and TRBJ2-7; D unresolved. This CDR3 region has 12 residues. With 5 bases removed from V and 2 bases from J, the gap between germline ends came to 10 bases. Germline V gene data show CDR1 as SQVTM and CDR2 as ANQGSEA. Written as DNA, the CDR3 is TGCAGCGTTCAGGCCACGGCCTACGAGCAGTACTTC. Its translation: CSVQATAYEQYF.

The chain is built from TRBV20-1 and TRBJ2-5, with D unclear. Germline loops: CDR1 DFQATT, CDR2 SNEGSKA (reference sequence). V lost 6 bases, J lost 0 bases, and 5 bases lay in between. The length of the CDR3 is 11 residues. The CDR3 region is CSAEDQETQYF. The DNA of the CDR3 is TGCAGTGCAGAGGACCAAGAGACCCAGTACTTC.

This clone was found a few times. The CDR3 spells CAWRREDYEQYF. CDR3 DNA sequence: TGTGCCTGGAGGCGGGAGGACTACGAGCAGTACTTC. V is TRBV30 and J is TRBJ2-7, with 8 bases fitting TRBD2. Germline-derived CDR1 and CDR2 are GTSNPN and SVGIG (reference sequence). CDR3 length: 12 amino acids. The V gene end was trimmed by 3 bases and the J gene end by 3 bases; junction bases not matched to a gene: 1.

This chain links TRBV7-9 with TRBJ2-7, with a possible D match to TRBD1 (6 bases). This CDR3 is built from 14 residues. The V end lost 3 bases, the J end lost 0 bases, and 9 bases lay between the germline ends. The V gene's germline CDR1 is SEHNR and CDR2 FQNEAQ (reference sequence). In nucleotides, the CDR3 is TGTGCCAGCAGCTTTGACAGGTACTCCTACGAGCAGTACTTC. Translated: CASSFDRYSYEQYF.

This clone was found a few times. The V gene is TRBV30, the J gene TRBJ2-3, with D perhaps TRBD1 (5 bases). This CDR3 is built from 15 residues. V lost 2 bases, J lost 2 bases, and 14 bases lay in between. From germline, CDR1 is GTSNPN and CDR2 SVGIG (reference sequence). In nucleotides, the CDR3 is TGTGCCTGGAGTAGGGTAGGGGCCACCACAGATACGCAGTATTTT. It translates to CAWSRVGATTDTQYF.

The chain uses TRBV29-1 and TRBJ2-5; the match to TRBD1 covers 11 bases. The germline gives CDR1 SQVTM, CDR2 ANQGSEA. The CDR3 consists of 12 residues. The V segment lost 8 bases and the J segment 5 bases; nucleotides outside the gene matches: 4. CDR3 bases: TGCAGCACCGGACAGGGGGCCGAGACCCAGTACTTC. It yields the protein CSTGQGAETQYF.

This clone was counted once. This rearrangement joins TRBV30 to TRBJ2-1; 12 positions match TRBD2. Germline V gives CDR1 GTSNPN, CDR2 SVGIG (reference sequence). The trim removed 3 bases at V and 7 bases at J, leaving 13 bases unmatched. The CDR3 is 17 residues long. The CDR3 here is CAWRATRLAGETNEQFF. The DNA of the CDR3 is TGTGCCTGGAGGGCAACCCGACTAGCGGGAGAGACGAATGAGCAGTTCTTC.

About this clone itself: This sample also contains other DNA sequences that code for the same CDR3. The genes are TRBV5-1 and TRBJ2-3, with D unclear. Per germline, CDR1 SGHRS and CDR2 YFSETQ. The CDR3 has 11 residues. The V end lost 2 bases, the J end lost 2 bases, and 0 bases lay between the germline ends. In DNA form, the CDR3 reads TGCGCCAGCAGCTTCACAGATACGCAGTATTTT. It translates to CASSFTDTQYF.

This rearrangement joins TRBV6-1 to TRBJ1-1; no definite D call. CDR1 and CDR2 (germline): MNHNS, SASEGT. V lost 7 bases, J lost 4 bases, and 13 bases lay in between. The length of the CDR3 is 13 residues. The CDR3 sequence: CASTPSAGTEAFF. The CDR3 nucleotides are TGTGCCAGCACTCCCTCGGCGGGCACTGAAGCTTTCTTT.

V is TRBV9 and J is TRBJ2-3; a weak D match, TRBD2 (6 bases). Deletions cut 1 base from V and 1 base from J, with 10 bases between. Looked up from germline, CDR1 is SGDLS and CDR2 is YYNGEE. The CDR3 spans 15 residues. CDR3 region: CASSVSERGTDTQYF. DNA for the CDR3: TGTGCCAGCAGCGTATCTGAGCGGGGCACAGATACGCAGTATTTT.

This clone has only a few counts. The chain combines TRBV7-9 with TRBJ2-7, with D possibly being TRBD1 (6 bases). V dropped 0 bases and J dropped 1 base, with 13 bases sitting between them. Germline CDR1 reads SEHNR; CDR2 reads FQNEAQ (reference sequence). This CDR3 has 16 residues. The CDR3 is CASSLALTGISYEQYF. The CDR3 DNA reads TGTGCCAGCAGCTTAGCTCTGACAGGTATATCCTACGAGCAGTACTTC.

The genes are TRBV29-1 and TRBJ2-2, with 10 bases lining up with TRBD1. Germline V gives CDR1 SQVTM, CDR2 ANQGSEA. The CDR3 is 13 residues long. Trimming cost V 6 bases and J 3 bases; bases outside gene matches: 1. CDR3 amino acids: CSVGTGDTGELFF. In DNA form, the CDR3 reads TGCAGCGTCGGGACAGGGGACACCGGGGAGCTGTTTTTT.

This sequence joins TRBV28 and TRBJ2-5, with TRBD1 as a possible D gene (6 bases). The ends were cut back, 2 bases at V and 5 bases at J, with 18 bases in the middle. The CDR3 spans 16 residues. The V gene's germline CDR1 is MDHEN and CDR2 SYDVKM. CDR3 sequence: CASSLSRTVFAETQYF. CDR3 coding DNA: TGTGCCAGCAGTTTAAGCCGGACAGTGTTCGCCGAGACCCAGTACTTC.

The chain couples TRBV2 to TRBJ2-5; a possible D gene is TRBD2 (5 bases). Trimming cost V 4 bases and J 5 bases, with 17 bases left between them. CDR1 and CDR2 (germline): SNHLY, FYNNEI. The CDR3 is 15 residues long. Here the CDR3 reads CASSAERINGETQYF. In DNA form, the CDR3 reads TGTGCCAGCAGTGCTGAGCGGATAAACGGGGAGACCCAGTACTTC.

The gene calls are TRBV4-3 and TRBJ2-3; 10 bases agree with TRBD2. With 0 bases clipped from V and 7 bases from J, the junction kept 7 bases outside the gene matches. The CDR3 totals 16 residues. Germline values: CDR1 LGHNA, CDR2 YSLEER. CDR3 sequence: CASSQEGLAGANTQYF. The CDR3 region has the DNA TGCGCCAGCAGCCAAGAGGGGCTAGCGGGAGCGAATACGCAGTATTTT.

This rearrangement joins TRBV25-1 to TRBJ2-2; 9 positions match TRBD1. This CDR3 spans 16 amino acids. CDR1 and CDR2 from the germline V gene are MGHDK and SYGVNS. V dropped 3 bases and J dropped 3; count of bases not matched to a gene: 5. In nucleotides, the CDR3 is TGTGCCAGCAGTGATAGGGACAGGGCGGACACCGGGGAGCTGTTTTTT. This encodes CASSDRDRADTGELFF.

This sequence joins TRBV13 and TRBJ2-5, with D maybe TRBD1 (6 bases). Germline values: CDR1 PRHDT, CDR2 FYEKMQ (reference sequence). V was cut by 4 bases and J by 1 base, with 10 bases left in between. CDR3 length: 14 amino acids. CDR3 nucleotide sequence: TGTGCCAGCAGCTCCGGGACAACCCAAGAGACCCAGTACTTC. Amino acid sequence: CASSSGTTQETQYF.

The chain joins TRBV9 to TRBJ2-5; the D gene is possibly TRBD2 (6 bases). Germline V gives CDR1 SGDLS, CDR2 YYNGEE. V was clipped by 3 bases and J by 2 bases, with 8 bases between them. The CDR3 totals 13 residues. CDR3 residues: CASSAGLQETQYF. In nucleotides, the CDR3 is TGTGCCAGCAGCGCGGGACTTCAAGAGACCCAGTACTTC.

CDR3 sequence (DNA): TGTGCCAGCAGTGACTACGGGGACGATGAGCAGTTCTTC. Its translation is CASSDYGDDEQFF. The rearrangement links TRBV25-1 to TRBJ2-1, with D perhaps being TRBD1 or TRBD2 (5 bases each). V shed 3 bases and J shed 8 bases, with 11 bases lying between them. The CDR3 is made up of 13 amino acids. Germline V gives CDR1 MGHDK, CDR2 SYGVNS.

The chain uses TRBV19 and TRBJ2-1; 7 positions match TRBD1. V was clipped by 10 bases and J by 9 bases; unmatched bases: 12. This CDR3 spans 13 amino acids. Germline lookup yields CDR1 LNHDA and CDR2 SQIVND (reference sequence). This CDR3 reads CATKVTGDGEQFF. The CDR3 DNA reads TGTGCCACCAAGGTAACAGGGGATGGTGAGCAGTTCTTC.

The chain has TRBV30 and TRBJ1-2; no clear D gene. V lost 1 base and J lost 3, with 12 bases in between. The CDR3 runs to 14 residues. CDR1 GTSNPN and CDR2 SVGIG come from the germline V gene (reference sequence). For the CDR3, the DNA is TGTGCCTGGAGTGGAGACACTTACGACTATGGCTACACCTTC. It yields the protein CAWSGDTYDYGYTF.

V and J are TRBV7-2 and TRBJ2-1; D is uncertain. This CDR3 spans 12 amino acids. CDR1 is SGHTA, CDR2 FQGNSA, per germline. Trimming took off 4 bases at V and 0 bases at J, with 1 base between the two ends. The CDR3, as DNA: TGTGCCAGCAGCTACTCCTACAATGAGCAGTTCTTC. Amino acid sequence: CASSYSYNEQFF.

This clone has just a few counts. The CDR3 loop is CSSTNGPYNEQFF. As DNA, the CDR3 is TGCAGCTCGACGAATGGCCCCTACAATGAGCAGTTCTTC. The V and J genes are TRBV29-1 and TRBJ2-1; D unclear. The CDR3 extends over 13 amino acids. The germline gives CDR1 SQVTM, CDR2 ANQGSEA. V gave up 8 bases and J gave up 2 bases, with 13 bases separating them.